This T cell receptor beta chain was identified during a study of T-cell reconstitution after alpha-beta-depleted transplantation in children. Unique molecular identifiers were incorporated when the TCRbeta library was constructed. TCRdb redid the calling of the PCR reads with MiXCR, one entry per CDR3 protein. Of 600,000 or so distinct CDR3 sequences in the sample, 23% were seen once. This clonotype has a count of ten or more. Its antigen is as yet unknown. The study's findings and limits: Newly made T cells mostly supplied T-cell counts and diversity one year after transplant. It was reported that alpha-beta T cells came from several hundred expanded graft clones (about two months after transplant). In some patients, recipient T cells and intrathymic progenitors surviving conditioning explained high day-60 diversity.

This CDR3 comprises 17 residues. The J segment lost 4 bases and the V segment lost 1 base, leaving 12 bases of the junction unmatched. Germline V gene lookup returns CDR1 MDHEN and CDR2 SYDVKM. The rearrangement links TRBV28 to TRBJ1-2; TRBD1 matches at 7 bases. This sequence originates from a boy younger than two who had a stem cell transplant for acute myeloid leukemia, so the T cells may come from the graft donor. This material consisted of PBMCs, mostly from graft donor cells, taken 360 days after TCRalphabeta/CD19-depleted stem cell transplant. CDR3 loop: CASSLSPFPGQSYGYTF. The CDR3 bases are TGTGCCAGCAGTTTATCCCCGTTCCCGGGACAGAGCTATGGCTACACCTTC.